This T cell receptor (beta chain) was captured in a study of early T cells in non-severe SARS-CoV-2 infection. Notes on the study in general: Matching with VDJdb favored anti-spike CD8 responses (missing private and CD4 specificities).

The protocol attached unique molecular identifiers to individual cDNA molecules. Using its own MiXCR run on the 5' RACE reads, TCRdb lists one record per CDR3 protein. Here the sample spans approximately 120,000 distinct CDR3 sequences, under 15% being singletons. Trimming took off 2 bases at V and 7 bases at J, with 12 bases between the two ends. CDR3 size: 13 residues. Germline CDR1 SNHLY, CDR2 FYNNEI. This clonotype was counted only a few times. Its antigen is as yet unknown. This clonotype was sampled from an adult who was a healthcare worker with PCR-confirmed SARS-CoV-2 infection or an uninfected control (not recorded which). The chain has TRBV2 and TRBJ2-7; perhaps TRBD2 as D (6 bases). The sample consisted of whole blood. CDR3 sequence reads: CASSEMAGGEQYF. The CDR3 DNA reads as TGTGCCAGCAGTGAAATGGCCGGAGGGGAGCAGTACTTC.